This is a list of T cell receptor beta chains from one sample in a study of vaccination and CD4 T cells after COVID-19. Via MiXCR, TCRdb re-called the PCR reads, giving one row per CDR3 protein. The repertoire holds 15,000 to 20,000 distinct CDR3 sequences, with approximately 40% as singletons. No antigen has been identified for these receptors. The material sequenced was CD4+ T cells from blood, cultured in vitro, taken after SARS-CoV-2 vaccination. The receptors derive from a human donor who had recovered from COVID-19. Both conserved end residues are part of each CDR3. A D gene is named only where the DNA matches it firmly. Clone size is stated in some rows and not others, as once, few, many or a class when expanded.

V: TRBV5-6
size: once
J: TRBJ2-1
D: -
DNA: TGTGCCAGCAGCTTACAGGGTGGGCCAATTAATGGGCTCTTC
CDR3: CASSLQGGPINGLF

V: TRBV7-3
size: few
J: TRBJ2-7
D: TRBD2
DNA: TGTGCCAGCAGCTGGACCCCGACTAGCGGCCGTCCCTACGAGCAGTACTTC
CDR3: CASSWTPTSGRPYEQYF

V: TRBV19
size: -
J: TRBJ1-5
D: TRBD1
DNA: TGTGCCAGTAGTATAGTTCGGACAGGGGGATTCAATCAGCCCCAGCATTTT
CDR3: CASSIVRTGGFNQPQHF

V: TRBV3-1
size: -
J: TRBJ2-5
D: -
DNA: TGTGCCAGCAGCCAATATCGAGCGACAACCCAGTACTTC
CDR3: CASSQYRATTQYF

V: TRBV20-1
size: -
J: TRBJ2-7
D: -
DNA: TGCAGTGCTAGAGGTTTGGGGCTGGGAGCTCGTAGCGAGCAGTACTTC
CDR3: CSARGLGLGARSEQYF

V: TRBV20-1
size: -
J: TRBJ2-7
D: -
DNA: TGCAGTGTCGCCAACGGGTACGAGCAGTACTTC
CDR3: CSVANGYEQYF

V: TRBV30
size: few
J: TRBJ2-5
D: TRBD2
DNA: TGTGCCTGGAGTGTAAGGAGACTAGCGGGGGGGTCGGAGACCCAGTACTTC
CDR3: CAWSVRRLAGGSETQYF

V: TRBV11-1
size: -
J: TRBJ2-1
D: -
DNA: TGTGCCAGCAGCTTAGTCGGCGGGGGCTCAGGTGAGCAGTTCTTC
CDR3: CASSLVGGGSGEQFF

V: TRBV11-1
size: -
J: TRBJ1-2
D: TRBD1
DNA: TGTGCCAGCAGCCGGGACAGGGCTCCCCTCTATGGCTACACCTTC
CDR3: CASSRDRAPLYGYTF

V: TRBV2
size: -
J: TRBJ2-3
D: -
DNA: TGTGCCAGCAGTGAAGGGAAGGCTACGCAGTATTTT
CDR3: CASSEGKATQYF

V: TRBV19
size: few
J: TRBJ1-5
D: -
DNA: TGTGCCACCCAGCCTATAGGACAGCTACCAAATCAGCCCCAGCATTTT
CDR3: CATQPIGQLPNQPQHF

V: TRBV6-1
size: few
J: TRBJ1-2
D: -
DNA: TGTGCCAGCAGTCAGGAAGGAGCAGCTAACTATGGCTACACCTTC
CDR3: CASSQEGAANYGYTF

V: TRBV5-4
size: -
J: TRBJ2-5
D: -
DNA: TGTGCCAGCAGCTTGGGGCTAGCCGGAGAGACCCAGTACTTC
CDR3: CASSLGLAGETQYF

V: TRBV15
size: -
J: TRBJ2-5
D: TRBD2
DNA: TGTGCCACCAGCAGAGATAAGGAGGGAGGGGAGCAAGAGACCCAGTACTTC
CDR3: CATSRDKEGGEQETQYF

V: TRBV20-1
size: few
J: TRBJ1-2
D: -
DNA: TGCAGTGCTAGAGACCGGATTTCGGGGCGAATTGGCTACACCTTC
CDR3: CSARDRISGRIGYTF

V: TRBV20-1
size: -
J: TRBJ1-2
D: -
DNA: TGCAGTGCTAGAGTTGACAGGCCGTATGGCTACACCTTC
CDR3: CSARVDRPYGYTF

V: TRBV11-3
size: -
J: TRBJ2-2
D: -
DNA: TGTGCCAGCAGCCTAGGTGCAGGGAGGACCGGGGAGCTGTTTTTT
CDR3: CASSLGAGRTGELFF